Listed here are 5 T cell receptor beta chains from one sample, sequenced in a study of blood T cell repertoires in COVID-19. Data came from immunoSEQ multiplex PCR; TCRdb stores just in-frame clones and leaves some out. In the table there are approximately 140,000 clones, just over 85% of which are singletons. Material: peripheral blood. Every receptor here comes from a woman aged 60-75 years with acute or convalescent COVID-19.

The chain uses TRBV5-1 and TRBJ1-2, with 8 nucleotides matching TRBD1. Germline V lookup: CDR1 SGHRS, CDR2 YFSETQ. After removal of 3 bases from V and 0 bases from J, the junction contained 4 bases not matched to a gene. The CDR3 consists of 15 residues. CDR3 amino acids: CASSSGTGSNYGYTF. The CDR3 bases are TGCGCCAGCAGCTCGGGGACAGGCTCTAACTATGGCTACACCTTC.

In its sample, this clone was seen once. The rearrangement uses TRBV14 and TRBJ2-1; TRBD1 aligns across 10 bases. CDR1 and CDR2 from the germline V gene are SGHDN and FVKESK. This CDR3 is built from 15 residues. Trimming at V came to 5 bases and at J to 9 bases, leaving 10 bases not matched to a gene. The DNA of the CDR3 is TGTGCCAGCAGCTACGGGACAGGGGATTACGGTGAGCAGTTCTTC. Its translation is CASSYGTGDYGEQFF.

The rearrangement joins TRBV28 to TRBJ2-7, with 8 bases identical to TRBD1. This CDR3 has 14 amino acids. CDR1 and CDR2 from the germline V gene are MDHEN and SYDVKM. The ends lost 7 bases at V and 2 bases at J; junction bases unmatched: 7. CDR3 loop: CASTRQGAAYEQYF. Written as DNA, the CDR3 is TGTGCCAGCACCCGGCAGGGGGCGGCCTACGAGCAGTACTTC.

This clone was picked up a small number of times. The rearrangement links TRBV5-6 to TRBJ1-2; 9 bases align to TRBD1. CDR1 is SGHDT and CDR2 is YYEEEE in the germline V gene. Germline trimming cut 1 base from V and 7 bases from J; bases unmatched to any gene: 2. CDR3 length equals 13 residues. DNA for the CDR3: TGTGCCAGCAGCTTGCCACAGGGGGCTGGCTACACCTTC. Protein sequence: CASSLPQGAGYTF. Full variable domain (outside the CDR3, taken from reference TRBV5-6 and TRBJ1-2): DAGVTQSPTHLIKTRGQQVTLRCSPKSGHDTVSWYQQALGQGPQFIFQYYEEEERQRGNFPDRFSGHQFPNYSSELNVNALLLGDSALYLCASSLPQGAGYTFGSGTRLTVV.

The gene calls are TRBV19 and TRBJ2-7, with TRBD2 matching over 7 bases. The trim removed 6 bases at V and 6 bases at J, leaving 8 bases unmatched. The CDR3 is 13 amino acids. CDR1 LNHDA and CDR2 SQIVND come from the germline V gene (reference sequence). The CDR3 DNA reads as TGTGCCAGTAGCCCGGGAGGTCCCGTCGAGCAGTACTTC. Translating it yields CASSPGGPVEQYF.